These 26 T cell receptor beta chains came from one sample sequenced in a study of blood T cell repertoires in COVID-19. TCRdb's copy holds only in-frame clones and misses some; the assay was immunoSEQ multiplex PCR. The table includes about 290,000 clones, under 90% detected once. Source material: PBMCs or T cells enriched from blood (not recorded which). These receptors came from a woman aged 40 to 50 who had recovered from COVID-19.

CDR3 nucleotides: TGCAGCGTTGAAGACCGACGGACAGGGGGCGAGGGGACTGAAGCTTTCTTT. Translated: CSVEDRRTGGEGTEAFF. The chain joins TRBV29-1 to TRBJ1-1; 11 bases are shared with TRBD1. CDR1 and CDR2 (germline): SQVTM, ANQGSEA. The CDR3 covers 17 residues. After removal of 0 bases from V and 5 bases from J, the junction contained 11 bases not matched to a gene.

This clone has only a few counts. The rearrangement uses TRBV6-5 and TRBJ1-5; 8 bases are a match to TRBD1. The CDR3 runs 16 residues. Germline CDR1 is MNHEY and CDR2 is SVGAGI. V trimming: 4 bases; J trimming: 7 bases; junction bases outside the gene matches: 12. The CDR3 here is CASSSFRQGLAQPQHF. CDR3 DNA: TGTGCCAGCAGTTCCTTTAGACAGGGGCTTGCCCAGCCCCAGCATTTT.

Only a few counts were recorded for this clone. The J gene is TRBJ1-1, the V gene TRBV3-1 (or the pseudogene TRBV3-2); unclear D gene. The CDR3 length is 12 residues. V shed 6 bases and J shed 2 bases, with 7 bases lying between them. The V gene's germline CDR1 is LGHDT and CDR2 YNNKEL (reference sequence). CDR3 residues: CASSTLNTEAFF. The CDR3 region has the DNA TGTGCCAGCAGTACCCTAAACACTGAAGCTTTCTTT.

The rearrangement uses TRBV12-5 and TRBJ2-5, with a possible D match to TRBD1 (6 bases). CDR1 and CDR2 from the germline V gene are LGHNT and FRNRAP. Trimming cost V 6 bases and J 0 bases, with 17 bases left between them. This CDR3 has 16 amino acids. CDR3 nucleotides: TGTGCTAGTGGCCAGGTGGGGGCAGCGTACCAAGAGACCCAGTACTTC. It yields the protein CASGQVGAAYQETQYF.

The rearrangement uses TRBV2 and TRBJ2-1; D unclear. CDR3 length: 13 amino acids. V lost 6 bases to trimming and J lost 2 bases, with 8 bases between them. The germline gives CDR1 SNHLY, CDR2 FYNNEI. Here the CDR3 reads CASRSRAYNEQFF. The CDR3 DNA reads TGTGCCAGCAGGAGTCGGGCCTACAATGAGCAGTTCTTC.

The chain combines TRBV19 with TRBJ2-5; 8 nucleotides agree with TRBD2. The CDR3 has 15 residues. CDR1 and CDR2 (germline): LNHDA, SQIVND (reference sequence). With 4 bases clipped from V and 5 bases from J, the junction kept 9 bases outside the gene matches. For the CDR3, the DNA is TGTGCCAGTAGTACCCTCGGGGGGGTAAGCGAGACCCAGTACTTC. Its protein is CASSTLGGVSETQYF.

The V call is TRBV28, the J call TRBJ2-7; 8 nucleotides match TRBD1. Germline CDR1 MDHEN, CDR2 SYDVKM. The CDR3 runs 12 residues. The ends lost 10 bases at V and 5 bases at J; junction bases unmatched: 7. The CDR3 sequence is CATRQGNDEQYF. For the CDR3, the DNA is TGTGCCACCCGACAGGGGAATGACGAGCAGTACTTC.

This chain uses TRBV5-4 with TRBJ2-3; 12 nucleotides agree with TRBD2. Germline assignment: CDR1 SGHNT and CDR2 YYREEE (reference sequence). The V and J ends lost 0 bases and 1 base, in that order; junction bases with no gene match: 3. The CDR3 extends over 17 amino acids. CDR3 nucleotide sequence: TGTGCCAGCAGCTTGGCTCGACTAGCGGGGGGCACAGATACGCAGTATTTT. Its translation: CASSLARLAGGTDTQYF.

The chain links TRBV5-1 to TRBJ1-2; D uncertain. From germline, CDR1 is SGHRS and CDR2 YFSETQ. CDR3 length equals 15 residues. Deletions cut 5 bases from V and 4 bases from J, with 18 bases between. The CDR3 DNA reads TGCGCCAGCAGGCCACAAGATCTGTTGGCCTATGGCTACACCTTC. It encodes CASRPQDLLAYGYTF. Filled out from reference TRBV5-1 and TRBJ1-2, the complete variable domain reads KAGVTQTPRYLIKTRGQQVTLSCSPISGHRSVSWYQQTPGQGLQFLFEYFSETQRNKGNFPGRFSGRQFSNSRSEMNVSTLELGDSALYLCASRPQDLLAYGYTFGSGTRLTVV.

The chain joins TRBV18 to TRBJ1-2, with D hard to call. The CDR3 covers 13 residues. CDR1 is KGHSH, CDR2 LQKENI, per germline. Trimming shortened V by 2 bases and J by 0 bases, and 4 bases separated the two germline ends. This CDR3 is CASSPEANYGYTF. CDR3 DNA: TGTGCCAGCTCACCAGAGGCTAACTATGGCTACACCTTC.

The rearrangement joins TRBV27 to TRBJ1-1, with D unresolved. Germline CDR1 MNHEY, CDR2 SMNVEV (reference sequence). Trimming left V 1 base short and J 1 base short, with 10 bases between. This CDR3 contains 15 residues. For the CDR3, the DNA is TGTGCCAGCAGTTTATTCGGGGAGACGAACACTGAAGCTTTCTTT. Amino acid sequence: CASSLFGETNTEAFF.

The chain uses TRBV5-5 and TRBJ2-2; D is possibly TRBD1 (5 bases). The CDR3 has 14 amino acids. The germline CDR1 and CDR2 sequences are SGHKS and YYEKEE (reference sequence). Trimming removed 4 bases from V and 6 bases from J, with 13 bases in between. The CDR3 protein is CASSAGPRAGELFF. CDR3 nucleotide sequence: TGTGCCAGCAGCGCCGGGCCCAGGGCCGGGGAGCTGTTTTTT.

The rearrangement joins TRBV6-1 to TRBJ1-2; a weak D match, TRBD1 (5 bases). V was clipped by 3 bases and J by 7 bases, with 12 bases between them. The CDR3 loop spans 13 amino acids. Germline V CDR1 and CDR2: MNHNS, SASEGT. CDR3 amino acids: CASSESQGSGYTF. The DNA for the CDR3 is TGTGCCAGCAGTGAGTCTCAGGGCAGTGGCTACACCTTC.

This chain joins TRBV29-1 and TRBJ1-2, with TRBD1 identical over 9 bases. The CDR3 has 16 amino acids. The junction had 17 bases not matched to a gene; V was cut back by 5 bases and J by 7 bases. The germline V gene encodes CDR1 SQVTM and CDR2 ANQGSEA. CDR3 loop: CSVLSNRGHSPGGYTF. Here the CDR3 DNA reads TGCAGCGTTCTTAGTAACAGGGGGCATAGTCCTGGTGGCTACACCTTC.

This chain joins TRBV9 and TRBJ2-4, with 8 nucleotides matching TRBD1. Losses at the gene ends were 0 bases for V and 2 bases for J; bases not matched to a gene: 4. In germline, CDR1 is SGDLS, CDR2 YYNGEE. The CDR3 spans 16 residues. The CDR3 is CASSVGQGASKNIQYF. The CDR3 DNA is TGTGCCAGCAGCGTAGGGCAGGGGGCGTCCAAAAACATTCAGTACTTC.

In DNA form, the CDR3 reads TGCGCCAGCAGCCGGACGGGACAGGGCGCCGAGCAGTACTTC. It specifies CASSRTGQGAEQYF. The gene calls are TRBV5-1 and TRBJ2-7; 9 positions match TRBD1. This CDR3 spans 14 amino acids. V was pared by 4 bases and J by 6 bases, with 8 bases of the junction left unmatched. Germline CDR1 SGHRS, CDR2 YFSETQ.

The chain employs TRBV5-4 and TRBJ1-4, with 7 bases identical to TRBD1. Germline V gene data show CDR1 as SGHNT and CDR2 as YYREEE (reference sequence). V was pared by 4 bases and J by 5 bases, with 5 bases of the junction left unmatched. CDR3 length: 14 residues. The CDR3 nucleotides are TGTGCCAGCAGCCCGGGACAGCAAAATGAAAAACTGTTTTTT. Its protein is CASSPGQQNEKLFF.

The V gene is TRBV18, the J gene TRBJ2-7; 9 bases line up with TRBD1. After removal of 3 bases from V and 2 bases from J, the junction contained 2 bases not matched to a gene. The CDR3 runs to 14 residues. CDR1 is KGHSH, CDR2 LQKENI, per germline. Written as DNA, the CDR3 is TGTGCCAGCTCACCGAGACAGGGGGCCTACGAGCAGTACTTC. This translates into CASSPRQGAYEQYF.

The V call is TRBV18, the J call TRBJ2-5, with D possibly being TRBD2 (5 bases). In germline, CDR1 is KGHSH, CDR2 LQKENI. With 3 bases removed from V and 2 bases from J, the gap between germline ends came to 16 bases. This CDR3 has 16 residues. The DNA for the CDR3 is TGTGCCAGCTCACCGAACGCTGTGGGAGAACAAGAGACCCAGTACTTC. Encoded protein: CASSPNAVGEQETQYF.

This chain connects TRBV18 to TRBJ2-7; D perhaps matches TRBD2 (6 bases). This CDR3 has 13 amino acids. CDR1 is KGHSH, CDR2 LQKENI, per germline. V lost 1 base to trimming and J lost 5 bases, with 9 bases between them. The CDR3 DNA follows: TGTGCCAGCTCACCACAGGGAGGAGACGAGCAGTACTTC. Protein sequence: CASSPQGGDEQYF.

CDR3 sequence: CASSPLDRGSHQPQHF. In DNA form, the CDR3 reads TGTGCCAGCAGTCCTCTGGACAGGGGGAGTCATCAGCCCCAGCATTTT. The chain uses TRBV27 and TRBJ1-5; 10 nucleotides match TRBD1. The germline gives CDR1 MNHEY, CDR2 SMNVEV (reference sequence). This CDR3 region has 16 residues. Trimming removed 5 bases from V and 5 bases from J; junction bases left unmatched: 9.

The chain carries TRBV7-2 and TRBJ1-1; D possibly corresponds to TRBD1 (6 bases). The CDR3 totals 15 residues. V lost 1 base to trimming and J lost 4 bases, with 13 bases between them. CDR1 and CDR2 (germline): SGHTA, FQGNSA. As DNA, the CDR3 is TGTGCCAGCAGCTTAGAGCAGGGGTCGGGCACTGAAGCTTTCTTT. This translates into CASSLEQGSGTEAFF.

V is TRBV7-3 and J is TRBJ2-1, with a possible D match to TRBD2 (6 bases). Trimming shortened V by 2 bases and J by 12 bases, and 8 bases separated the two germline ends. The CDR3 covers 11 residues. Germline V gene lookup returns CDR1 SGHTA and CDR2 FQGTGA. The CDR3 region is CASSLGGSQFF. The CDR3 region has the DNA TGTGCCAGCAGCTTAGGGGGGTCGCAGTTCTTC. Full variable domain (rest looked up from reference TRBV7-3 and TRBJ2-1): GAGVSQTPSNKVTEKGKYVELRCDPISGHTALYWYRQSLGQGPEFLIYFQGTGAADDSGLPNDRFFAVRPEGSVSTLKIQRTERGDSAVYLCASSLGGSQFFGPGTRLTVL.

V usage is TRBV5-1 and J usage is TRBJ1-2; D might be TRBD1 (5 bases). The CDR3 length is 15 residues. Trimming left V 0 bases short and J 0 bases short, with 9 bases between. Per germline, CDR1 SGHRS and CDR2 YFSETQ. The chain's CDR3 is CASSLVTGPNYGYTF. The CDR3 bases are TGCGCCAGCAGCTTGGTTACAGGACCTAACTATGGCTACACCTTC.

V gene TRBV11-2 combines with J gene TRBJ2-7; D is possibly TRBD1 (6 bases). V lost 1 base to trimming and J lost 3 bases, with 10 bases between them. Germline loops: CDR1 SGHAT, CDR2 FQNNGV. The CDR3 is made up of 14 amino acids. The CDR3 loop is CASSLGDTFYEQYF. The CDR3 nucleotides are TGTGCCAGCAGCTTAGGGGACACGTTCTACGAGCAGTACTTC. Variable domain in full (rest from reference TRBV11-2 and TRBJ2-7): EAGVAQSPRYKIIEKRQSVAFWCNPISGHATLYWYQQILGQGPKLLIQFQNNGVVDDSQLPKDRFSAERLKGVDSTLKIQPAKLEDSAVYLCASSLGDTFYEQYFGPGTRLTVT.

The V gene is TRBV7-6, the J gene TRBJ1-5; no clear D gene. This CDR3 has 14 amino acids. CDR1 SGHVS and CDR2 FNYEAQ come from the germline V gene. Between the trimmed V and J ends, which lost 4 bases and 5 bases, there was a span of 12 bases. The CDR3 nucleotides read TGTGCCAGCAGCTCGGGAGTGGAGGATCAGCCCCAGCATTTT. Encoded protein: CASSSGVEDQPQHF. The full variable domain, in which reference TRBV7-6 and TRBJ1-5 provide the parts outside the CDR3, is GAGVSQSPRYKVTKRGQDVALRCDPISGHVSLYWYRQALGQGPEFLTYFNYEAQQDKSGLPNDRFSAERPEGSISTLTIQRTEQRDSAMYRCASSSGVEDQPQHFGDGTRLSIL.